One and the same sample provided the 17 T cell receptor beta chains below, sequenced in a study of read filtering for tumor transcriptome and immune sequencing. Molecular barcoded adaptors covering alpha/delta and beta/gamma chains were used on roughly 370 ng RNA. Each CDR3 protein is one row after TCRdb ran MiXCR on the reads. Seen here are roughly 56,000 distinct CDR3 sequences, around 21% observed once, and the top ten hold over 12%. What was sequenced was a population of CD138-negative cells sorted from bone marrow. The origin of the receptors is a donor at least 40 years old with multiple myeloma.

This clonotype was recorded many times. The chain uses TRBV7-2 and TRBJ2-1; 9 nucleotides agree with TRBD2. CDR1 and CDR2 from the germline V gene are SGHTA and FQGNSA. The CDR3 is made up of 16 amino acids. Unmatched junction bases numbered 8, after V lost 1 base and J lost 7 bases. The CDR3 nucleotides are TGTGCCAGCAGCTTAGTCGTAGCGGGAGCACGGAATGAGCAGTTCTTC. Translation: CASSLVVAGARNEQFF.

The gene calls are TRBV28 and TRBJ1-5; D remains unclear. Germline CDR1 is MDHEN and CDR2 is SYDVKM. V was shortened by 7 bases and J by 6 bases, with 19 bases between the two germline ends. This CDR3 has 15 amino acids. In nucleotides, the CDR3 is TGTGCCAGCACCCGAAAATTGGGAGGTGGTCAGCCCCAGCATTTT. This gives the protein CASTRKLGGGQPQHF.

This clonotype was found many times. Compared with germline, one end of the junction differs, possibly owing to a read error. The chain links TRBV20-1 to TRBJ1-1; the D gene is possibly TRBD1 (5 bases). CDR1 and CDR2 from the germline V gene are DFQATT and SNEGSKA (reference sequence). The CDR3 contains 14 residues. For the CDR3, the DNA is TGCAGTGCCAGAGATTCACGGGGACACACTGAAGCTTTCTTT. Its translation: CSARDSRGHTEAFF.

This clonotype was detected ten times or more. The chain has TRBV7-3 and TRBJ2-2; TRBD2 matches at 9 bases. CDR1 is SGHTA, CDR2 FQGTGA, per germline. J gave up 6 bases and V 5 bases, and 13 bases lay outside the gene matches. The CDR3 contains 17 residues. Written as DNA, the CDR3 is TGTGCCAGCAGCCCCTATGGGGGTAGCGGGAGTCCCGGGGAGCTGTTTTTT. Amino acids: CASSPYGGSGSPGELFF.

Only a few counts were recorded for this clonotype. Written as DNA, the CDR3 is TGTGCCAGCAGCTTAATACAGGGGGCTCAGAACACTGAAGCTTTCTTT. Translated, it gives CASSLIQGAQNTEAFF. The J gene is TRBJ1-1, the V gene TRBV7-3; 9 nucleotides match TRBD1. This CDR3 spans 16 amino acids. Germline CDR1 SGHTA, CDR2 FQGTGA. V shed 1 base, J shed 1 base, and the junction held 4 bases outside the gene matches.

The table lists this clonotype with many counts. The chain carries TRBV6-2 or TRBV6-3 and TRBJ2-5, with 10 bases matching TRBD2. Losses at the gene ends were 10 bases for V and 1 base for J; bases not matched to a gene: 6. CDR1 is MNHEY and CDR2 is SVGEGT in the germline V gene. The CDR3 runs to 14 residues. The CDR3 DNA follows: TGTGCCACCGGGGCTAGCGGGGGCCAAGAGACCCAGTACTTC. Protein: CATGASGGQETQYF.

Ten or more counts support this clonotype. CDR3 nucleotide sequence: TGTGCCAGCGGGTCACAGGTCGAAGCTTTCTTT. Translated: CASGSQVEAFF. The rearrangement links TRBV6-6 to TRBJ1-1; TRBD1 is a possible D gene (5 bases). The germline V gene encodes CDR1 MNHNY and CDR2 SVGAGI (reference sequence). The germline V and J ends were trimmed by 8 bases and 8 bases, with 12 bases remaining between them. The CDR3 consists of 11 residues.

Only a few counts were recorded for this clonotype. The V gene is TRBV27, the J gene TRBJ1-2; tentatively, D is TRBD1 (5 bases). V lost 1 base and J 6 bases, leaving 12 bases between the germline ends. There are 14 residues in the CDR3. Germline V gene sequence: CDR1 MNHEY, CDR2 SMNVEV (reference sequence). For the CDR3, the DNA is TGTGCCAGCAGTTTATTTCCAGGGTTTAATGGCTACACCTTC. It yields the protein CASSLFPGFNGYTF.

This clonotype has a count of ten or more. This sequence joins TRBV6-6 and TRBJ1-1; no clear D. The CDR3 totals 13 residues. Trimming removed 2 bases at V and 4 bases at J, with 8 bases between. The germline V gene has CDR1 MNHNY and CDR2 SVGAGI (reference sequence). CDR3 bases: TGTGCCAGCAGTTACAAATCGTTCACTGAAGCTTTCTTT. Amino acids: CASSYKSFTEAFF.

In its sample, this clonotype was seen many times. The CDR3 DNA sequence: TGTGCCAGCAGCCAGATCCAGGGAGGAGGCGAAAAACTGTTTTTT. Residues: CASSQIQGGGEKLFF. This chain joins TRBV3-1 and TRBJ1-4, with D possibly being TRBD1 (5 bases). Trimming took 3 bases from V and 8 from J, leaving 16 bases between them. This CDR3 comprises 15 residues. In germline, CDR1 is LGHDT, CDR2 YNNKEL (reference sequence).

This clonotype has at least ten counts. The CDR3 reads CSARSEGAGELFF. CDR3 nucleotide sequence: TGCAGTGCTAGATCCGAGGGAGCCGGGGAGCTGTTTTTT. The chain links TRBV20-1 to TRBJ2-2; weak D call: TRBD2 (5 bases). Germline lookup yields CDR1 DFQATT and CDR2 SNEGSKA (reference sequence). This CDR3 is built from 13 residues. Trimming took 2 bases from V and 6 from J, leaving 10 bases between them.

This clonotype was seen ten or more times. This rearrangement joins TRBV6-2 or TRBV6-3 to TRBJ2-5; 7 bases are shared with TRBD1. The CDR3 is 14 amino acids. Germline V gene sequence: CDR1 MNHEY, CDR2 SVGEGT. The J segment lost 2 bases and the V segment lost 7 bases, leaving 7 bases of the junction unmatched. The CDR3 region has the DNA TGTGCCAGCAAAAAAGGACAGGATCAAGAGACCCAGTACTTC. It codes for CASKKGQDQETQYF.

This clonotype was detected ten times or more. This rearrangement joins TRBV7-9 to TRBJ2-2; D perhaps matches TRBD1 (6 bases). Germline loops: CDR1 SEHNR, CDR2 FQNEAQ (reference sequence). The CDR3 spans 14 residues. Trimming took off 1 base at V and 4 bases at J, with 7 bases between the two ends. The CDR3 protein is CASSLEGGTGELFF. The CDR3 nucleotides read TGTGCCAGCAGCTTAGAAGGGGGCACCGGGGAGCTGTTTTTT.

This clonotype was seen at least ten times. The V and J genes are TRBV20-1 and TRBJ2-5; 8 bases map to TRBD1. This CDR3 is 13 amino acids long. CDR1 is DFQATT and CDR2 is SNEGSKA in the germline V gene (reference sequence). V shed 6 bases and J 1 base; nucleotides not matched to a gene: 4. In nucleotides, the CDR3 is TGCAGTGCCCGGACAGGGACCCAAGAGACCCAGTACTTC. This translates into CSARTGTQETQYF.

The V and J genes are TRBV2 and TRBJ2-7; TRBD1 aligns across 9 bases. Germline V gene lookup returns CDR1 SNHLY and CDR2 FYNNEI. The CDR3 is made up of 13 amino acids. The junction had 5 bases not matched to a gene; V was cut back by 6 bases and J by 5 bases. CDR3 sequence: CASRDRGGDEQYF. DNA of the CDR3: TGTGCCAGCAGGGACAGGGGTGGCGACGAGCAGTACTTC.

This clonotype was detected ten times or more. The chain joins TRBV11-3 to TRBJ2-7; unclear D gene. V was cut by 5 bases and J by 4 bases, with 9 bases left in between. Germline V CDR1 and CDR2: SGHNT, YENEEA. CDR3 size: 12 residues. Written as DNA, the CDR3 is TGTGCCAGCAGCCTACAGCGATACGAGCAGTACTTC. It codes for CASSLQRYEQYF.

This clonotype was found many times. The CDR3 region is CASRIVMNTEAFF. CDR3 sequence (DNA): TGTGCCAGCCGCATCGTCATGAACACTGAAGCTTTCTTT. This chain links TRBV7-2 with TRBJ1-1; no reliable D call. Germline V gene sequence: CDR1 SGHTA, CDR2 FQGNSA. The CDR3 is 13 residues long. Trimming stripped 8 bases from V and 0 bases from J, with 10 bases between. Together with reference TRBV7-2 and TRBJ1-1, the CDR3 gives the full variable domain: GAGVSQSPSNKVTEKGKDVELRCDPISGHTALYWYRQSLGQGLEFLIYFQGNSAPDKSGLPSDRFSAERTGGSVSTLTIQRTQQEDSAVYLCASRIVMNTEAFFGQGTRLTVV.